Presented here are 29 T cell receptor beta chains from one specimen sequenced in a study of T-cell reconstitution after alpha-beta-depleted transplantation in children. This sample's TCRbeta library carried unique molecular identifier barcodes. TCRdb reprocessed the PCR reads via MiXCR and lists one record per CDR3 protein. The table shows 230,000 or so distinct CDR3 sequences, with around 8.9% occurring only once. The source material was PBMCs from the stem cell graft donor, sampled from the stem cell graft. All receptors derive from a human donor who donated a stem cell graft to a child with SCID.

This clonotype was picked up many times. V is TRBV5-1 and J is TRBJ1-4; D gene ambiguous. This CDR3 is built from 16 residues. With 4 bases removed from V and 0 bases from J, the gap between germline ends came to 13 bases. Germline V gene data show CDR1 as SGHRS and CDR2 as YFSETQ. CDR3 sequence (DNA): TGCGCCAGCAGCACTGGTAACTTTGCAACTAATGAAAAACTGTTTTTT. It specifies CASSTGNFATNEKLFF.

This clonotype was detected many times. V usage is TRBV20-1 and J usage is TRBJ2-7; no clear D gene. Per the germline V gene, CDR1 is DFQATT and CDR2 is SNEGSKA (reference sequence). With 6 bases removed from V and 3 bases from J, the gap between germline ends came to 9 bases. The length of the CDR3 is 11 residues. This CDR3 reads CSAAHSYEQYF. CDR3 nucleotide sequence: TGCAGTGCCGCACACAGCTACGAGCAGTACTTC.

This clonotype was counted ten times or more. This chain uses TRBV7-7 with TRBJ2-3; 16 bases map to TRBD2. V trimming: 8 bases; J trimming: 2 bases; junction bases outside the gene matches: 7. The CDR3 extends over 17 amino acids. Per the germline V gene, CDR1 is SSHAT and CDR2 is FNYEAQ (reference sequence). This chain's CDR3 is CASSRGTSGGVTDTQYF. CDR3 DNA sequence: TGTGCCAGCTCACGGGGGACTAGCGGGGGGGTCACAGATACGCAGTATTTT.

This clonotype was seen repeatedly, ten times or more. The V call is TRBV4-1, the J call TRBJ2-6; 8 bases are shared with TRBD1. The junction had 6 bases not matched to a gene; V was cut back by 0 bases and J by 2 bases. CDR3 length: 18 amino acids. CDR1 is MGHRA, CDR2 YSYEKL, per germline. The CDR3 loop is CASSQDDRGSTGANVLTF. CDR3 nucleotide sequence: TGCGCCAGCAGCCAAGACGACAGGGGCTCCACTGGGGCCAACGTCCTGACTTTC.

There are many counts of this clonotype. This sequence joins TRBV20-1 and TRBJ1-3; no reliable D call. The germline V gene encodes CDR1 DFQATT and CDR2 SNEGSKA (reference sequence). The CDR3 runs to 16 residues. The germline V and J ends were trimmed by 0 bases and 0 bases, with 12 bases remaining between them. The CDR3 is CSARDRRPVSGNTIYF. The DNA for the CDR3 is TGCAGTGCTAGAGATCGGCGACCGGTCTCTGGAAACACCATATATTTT.

This clonotype has just a few counts. V is TRBV10-2 and J is TRBJ2-6; the D call may be TRBD1 or TRBD2 (5 bases each). Germline V CDR1 and CDR2: WSHSY, SAAADI. The CDR3 runs to 17 residues. Trimming stripped 8 bases from V and 0 bases from J, with 17 bases between. CDR3 protein: CASAGTFWSSGANVLTF. Here the CDR3 DNA reads TGCGCCAGCGCCGGGACGTTCTGGAGCTCTGGGGCCAACGTCCTGACTTTC.

This chain uses TRBV5-1 with TRBJ1-1; no clear D. V was pared by 0 bases and J by 6 bases, with 9 bases between. The CDR3 is 13 amino acids. Germline V lookup: CDR1 SGHRS, CDR2 YFSETQ. The CDR3 bases are TGCGCCAGCAGCTTGGAGGGTCTCGCTGAAGCTTTCTTT. Translating gives CASSLEGLAEAFF.

In this sample, this clonotype turned up many times. This chain links TRBV20-1 with TRBJ2-3; 11 nucleotides match TRBD2. J lost 6 bases, V lost 1 base, and 3 bases had no gene match. The V gene's germline CDR1 is DFQATT and CDR2 SNEGSKA (reference sequence). This CDR3 has 14 amino acids. CDR3 in amino acids: CSARAASGGDTQYF. The DNA of the CDR3 is TGCAGTGCTAGAGCGGCTAGCGGGGGGGATACGCAGTATTTT.

This clonotype was observed many times. V and J are TRBV5-1 and TRBJ2-6, with D uncertain. The V gene lost 2 bases and the J gene lost 0 bases, with 6 bases spanning the gap. This CDR3 spans 15 amino acids. Germline V CDR1 and CDR2: SGHRS, YFSETQ. The CDR3 here is CASSFLPSGANVLTF. The CDR3 DNA follows: TGCGCCAGCAGCTTCCTTCCCTCTGGGGCCAACGTCCTGACTTTC.

This clonotype was picked up many times. This chain joins TRBV5-5 and TRBJ2-7; 7 bases align to TRBD1. Trimming took 0 bases from V and 3 from J; bases not matched to a gene: 6. The germline V gene encodes CDR1 SGHKS and CDR2 YYEKEE (reference sequence). This CDR3 region has 15 residues. DNA of the CDR3: TGTGCCAGCAGCTTGGAGGGACAGACCCTCTACGAGCAGTACTTC. Protein product: CASSLEGQTLYEQYF.

In this sample, this clonotype turned up many times. This chain connects TRBV30 to TRBJ2-6, with D unclear. V was cut by 4 bases and J by 0 bases, with 7 bases left in between. The CDR3 runs 14 residues. Germline V gene lookup returns CDR1 GTSNPN and CDR2 SVGIG (reference sequence). The CDR3 DNA follows: TGTGCCTGGAAAAAGGACTCTGGGGCCAACGTCCTGACTTTC. This translates into CAWKKDSGANVLTF.

This clonotype was recorded at least ten times. The rearrangement joins TRBV5-1 to TRBJ2-3; TRBD2 agrees at 8 bases. Germline lookup yields CDR1 SGHRS and CDR2 YFSETQ. The CDR3 has 15 amino acids. J gave up 4 bases and V 1 base, and 5 bases lay outside the gene matches. CDR3 protein: CASSLSGGHPDTQYF. The CDR3 bases are TGCGCCAGCAGCTTGTCGGGGGGGCACCCAGATACGCAGTATTTT.

This clonotype was picked up many times. The chain uses TRBV5-1 and TRBJ2-7; D gene ambiguous. V dropped 4 bases and J dropped 1 base, with 15 bases sitting between them. Germline V gene lookup returns CDR1 SGHRS and CDR2 YFSETQ. CDR3 length equals 15 residues. Here the CDR3 reads CASSPGPKQSYEQYF. The CDR3 region has the DNA TGCGCCAGCAGCCCCGGACCAAAACAATCCTACGAGCAGTACTTC.

This clonotype was counted ten times or more. V gene TRBV7-9 combines with J gene TRBJ1-3; D gene unclear. Looked up from germline, CDR1 is SEHNR and CDR2 is FQNEAQ (reference sequence). This CDR3 comprises 14 residues. Trimming cost V 6 bases and J 12 bases, with 21 bases left between them. The CDR3 region is CASRSGPFDSSIYF. DNA for the CDR3: TGTGCCAGCAGATCGGGCCCATTCGATTCCAGCATATATTTT.

Regarding this clonotype: Possible read error: a much larger clone is one base away. The chain combines TRBV7-9 with TRBJ2-1; either TRBD1 or TRBD2 may fit D (5 bases each). The germline V gene has CDR1 SEHNR and CDR2 FQNEAQ (reference sequence). The CDR3 runs to 15 residues. The V gene lost 5 bases and the J gene lost 9 bases, with 20 bases spanning the gap. The DNA for the CDR3 is TGTGCCAGCAGCCACCGGGACGGGATTTGGAGTGAGCAGTTCTTC. This gives the protein CASSHRDGIWSEQFF.

Ten or more counts support this clonotype. The chain uses TRBV5-1 and TRBJ2-3, with no clear D. The CDR3 extends over 14 amino acids. The germline CDR1 and CDR2 sequences are SGHRS and YFSETQ. V shed 2 bases and J shed 1 base, with 8 bases lying between them. The CDR3 region is CASSFGGRTDTQYF. In DNA form, the CDR3 reads TGCGCCAGCAGCTTCGGCGGACGCACAGATACGCAGTATTTT.

At least ten counts were recorded for this clonotype. The V gene is TRBV7-2, the J gene TRBJ2-4; 7 bases match TRBD1. The V gene's germline CDR1 is SGHTA and CDR2 FQGNSA. CDR3 length equals 15 residues. Unmatched junction bases numbered 5, after V lost 6 bases and J lost 0 bases. CDR3 loop: CASRMTGLAKNIQYF. The CDR3 DNA reads as TGTGCCAGCAGGATGACAGGGCTAGCCAAAAACATTCAGTACTTC.

This clonotype was detected ten times or more. The chain recombines TRBV7-2 with TRBJ1-2; 8 nucleotides agree with TRBD1. CDR3 length equals 14 residues. Trimming took 5 bases from V and 8 from J; bases not matched to a gene: 10. CDR1 is SGHTA and CDR2 is FQGNSA in the germline V gene. The CDR3 DNA reads as TGTGCCAGCAGCCTAAACCCAGGGGGCGGAGGCTACACCTTC. Translated: CASSLNPGGGGYTF.

The rearrangement joins TRBV5-1 to TRBJ1-1; TRBD1 is a possible D gene (6 bases). CDR1 is SGHRS, CDR2 YFSETQ, per germline. CDR3 size: 14 residues. Trimming pared 0 bases from V and 7 bases from J, leaving 13 bases between. The CDR3 bases are TGCGCCAGCAGCTTGGTGGGGGGCGTAGGTGAAGCTTTCTTT. This codes for CASSLVGGVGEAFF.

There are many counts of this clonotype. The CDR3 bases are TGCAGTGCCTCAAACAGGGGCCAAGAGACCCAGTACTTC. It codes for CSASNRGQETQYF. V usage is TRBV20-1 and J usage is TRBJ2-5, with 7 bases lining up with TRBD1. The germline V gene has CDR1 DFQATT and CDR2 SNEGSKA (reference sequence). The trim removed 6 bases at V and 1 base at J, leaving 5 bases unmatched. The CDR3 is 13 amino acids.

This clonotype was counted ten times or more. V gene TRBV5-1 combines with J gene TRBJ1-4; perhaps TRBD1 as D (5 bases). The CDR3 is 15 amino acids. CDR1 SGHRS and CDR2 YFSETQ come from the germline V gene. V shed 1 base and J shed 4 bases, with 11 bases lying between them. This CDR3 is CASSLRDGLNEKLFF. In DNA, the CDR3 is TGCGCCAGCAGCTTGCGGGACGGCCTTAATGAAAAACTGTTTTTT.

Ten or more counts support this clonotype. The chain combines TRBV6-5 with TRBJ1-3; weak D call: TRBD1 (5 bases). CDR3 length: 11 residues. Germline V CDR1 and CDR2: MNHEY, SVGAGI. Trimming took 11 bases from V and 8 from J, leaving 13 bases between them. CDR3 DNA: TGTGCCTCCACGGGGGGGGACACCATATATTTT. Protein sequence: CASTGGDTIYF.

Concerning this clonotype itself: Germline and junction disagree at one end, which may indicate a read error. In DNA form, the CDR3 reads TGTGCCAGCGGCTTGGGGGCGGTGGCTACGCAGTATTTT. This sequence encodes CASGLGAVATQYF. The chain links TRBV5-4 to TRBJ2-3; weak D call: TRBD1 (6 bases). There are 13 residues in the CDR3. Germline lookup yields CDR1 SGHNT and CDR2 YYREEE (reference sequence).

This clonotype appeared many times. The chain has TRBV6-1 and TRBJ2-1, with 12 bases that match TRBD2. The germline gives CDR1 MNHNS, CDR2 SASEGT. The V gene end was trimmed by 6 bases and the J gene end by 2 bases; junction bases not matched to a gene: 5. The CDR3 sequence is 16 residues long. CDR3 region: CASRTLAGGAYNEQFF. DNA of the CDR3: TGTGCCAGCAGAACCCTAGCGGGGGGGGCCTACAATGAGCAGTTCTTC.

In its sample, this clonotype was seen many times. The gene calls are TRBV3-1 and TRBJ2-2; D gene uncertain. The length of the CDR3 is 13 residues. V gave up 4 bases and J gave up 3 bases, with 6 bases separating them. CDR1 and CDR2 from the germline V gene are LGHDT and YNNKEL (reference sequence). Here the CDR3 DNA reads TGTGCCAGCAGCCCGATGTACACCGGGGAGCTGTTTTTT. This encodes CASSPMYTGELFF.

This clonotype was counted ten times or more. The genes are TRBV20-1 and TRBJ2-4; TRBD1 is a possible D gene (6 bases). The CDR3 consists of 15 residues. V gave up 4 bases and J gave up 4 bases, with 17 bases separating them. Germline values: CDR1 DFQATT, CDR2 SNEGSKA (reference sequence). CDR3 residues: CSATNPGQQKNIQYF. The CDR3 region has the DNA TGCAGTGCTACCAATCCCGGACAGCAGAAAAACATTCAGTACTTC.

Ten or more counts support this clonotype. The chain uses TRBV12-3 or TRBV12-4 and TRBJ2-2; 7 positions agree with TRBD2. CDR3 length equals 14 residues. J lost 6 bases, V lost 6 bases, and 7 bases had no gene match. CDR3 region: CASSRGLEAGELFF. CDR3 nucleotides: TGTGCCAGCAGCCGCGGACTAGAGGCCGGGGAGCTGTTTTTT.

This clonotype was recorded many times. This chain connects TRBV7-6 to TRBJ1-5; D unclear. Germline V gene lookup returns CDR1 SGHVS and CDR2 FNYEAQ. Trimming shortened V by 1 base and J by 0 bases, and 7 bases separated the two germline ends. The CDR3 totals 15 residues. The CDR3 DNA is TGTGCCAGCAGCTTAGGGACGGATAGCAATCAGCCCCAGCATTTT. It is translated as CASSLGTDSNQPQHF. The variable domain in full, with the rest retrieved from reference TRBV7-6 and TRBJ1-5, is GAGVSQSPRYKVTKRGQDVALRCDPISGHVSLYWYRQALGQGPEFLTYFNYEAQQDKSGLPNDRFSAERPEGSISTLTIQRTEQRDSAMYRCASSLGTDSNQPQHFGDGTRLSIL.

This clonotype was picked up many times. The chain employs TRBV10-3 and TRBJ1-6, with TRBD1 matching 7 bases. The CDR3 has 14 amino acids. Germline-derived CDR1 and CDR2 are ENHRY and SYGVKD. V dropped 8 bases and J dropped 5; count of bases not matched to a gene: 6. The CDR3 spells CAISPTGNNSPLHF. The CDR3 DNA reads TGTGCCATCTCCCCGACAGGGAATAATTCACCCCTCCACTTT.